This T cell receptor beta chain was retrieved from a study of human T cells and chemical hapten exposure. As for the study in general: Patch tests applied 0.01% DPC to the upper back, read at 6 days. Cases of alopecia areata, totalis or universalis occurred in a predominantly female patient group. General study findings and limits: Expanded TCRs produced significantly more large CDR3 similarity clusters than controls did. No change in TCRs above 1 in 1000 frequency was produced by DPC sensitization.

Time point reported: pre-sensitization, week 0. Indicated treatment: therapeutic diphenylcyclopropenone sensitization with weekly scalp DPC. There are a few counts of this clonotype. Its antigen is undetermined. This CDR3 comprises 14 residues. Germline trimming cut 6 bases from V and 10 bases from J; bases unmatched to any gene: 11. MiXCR, applied by TCRdb to the RACE reads, yields one record per CDR3 protein. The data contain fewer than 300,000 distinct CDR3 sequences, 7.5% to 9% of them singletons. The TCR sequence derives from a woman aged 40 to 55 with alopecia areata. Some clones in this sample may be carry-over from other donors' samples. The chain employs TRBV12-3 or TRBV12-4 and TRBJ1-4; TRBD1 matches at 7 bases. Sequencing used whole blood, obtained in connection with sensitization to the hapten diphenylcyclopropenone (DPC). In DNA, the CDR3 is TGTGCCAGCAGCCGCACAGGGGCGATTCGAAAACTGTTTTTT. Amino acid sequence: CASSRTGAIRKLFF.